The clone carrying this T cell receptor (beta chain) was counted only a few times. Germline CDR1 reads MNHEY; CDR2 reads SVGAGI. There are 10 residues in the CDR3. V shed 8 bases and J shed 11 bases, with 13 bases lying between them. The data derive from a study of blood T cell repertoires in COVID-19. At the level of the study: From T cells, B-cell-depleted T cells, or PBMCs came the material, which was cDNA or gDNA.

How the authors handled the data: Reference gene primer amplification in the assay estimated nucleated cell counts. Sequencing used immunoSEQ multiplex PCR; TCRdb keeps in-frame clones, though not all of them. Clone size and V and J calls were adopted from that table, with D and trimming inferred from the DNA. The sample lists 150,000 to 200,000 clones; about 86% were seen once. The chain couples TRBV6-5 to TRBJ2-7; TRBD2 is a possible D gene (5 bases). This sequence originates from a man aged 50 to 59 with active or convalescent COVID-19. The source material was peripheral blood. CDR3 nucleotides: TGTGCCAGCCGAAGGGAGAAGGAGTACTTC. This translates into CASRREKEYF.